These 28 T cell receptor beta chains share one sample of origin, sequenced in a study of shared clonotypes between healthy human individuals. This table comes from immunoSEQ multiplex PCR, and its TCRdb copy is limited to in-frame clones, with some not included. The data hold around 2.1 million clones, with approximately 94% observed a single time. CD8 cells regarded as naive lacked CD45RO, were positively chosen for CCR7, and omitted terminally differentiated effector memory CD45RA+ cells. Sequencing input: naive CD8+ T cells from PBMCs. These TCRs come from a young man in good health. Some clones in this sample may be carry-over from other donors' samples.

CDR3 loop: CATSRDSYRASGGNEQFF. In DNA form, the CDR3 reads TGTGCCACCAGCAGAGATAGCTATCGGGCTAGCGGGGGCAATGAGCAGTTCTTC. The rearrangement joins TRBV15 to TRBJ2-1; 10 nucleotides line up with TRBD2. The CDR3 loop spans 18 amino acids. J was trimmed by 6 bases and V by 0 bases; bases with no gene match: 11. The germline V gene encodes CDR1 LNHNV and CDR2 YYDKDF (reference sequence).

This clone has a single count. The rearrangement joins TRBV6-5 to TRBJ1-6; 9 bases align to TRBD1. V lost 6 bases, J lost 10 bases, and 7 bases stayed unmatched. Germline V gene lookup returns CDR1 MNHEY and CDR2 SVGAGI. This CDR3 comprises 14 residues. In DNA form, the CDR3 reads TGTGCCAGCAGAGGGACAGGGCCTGGGTCACCCCTCCACTTT. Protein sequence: CASRGTGPGSPLHF.

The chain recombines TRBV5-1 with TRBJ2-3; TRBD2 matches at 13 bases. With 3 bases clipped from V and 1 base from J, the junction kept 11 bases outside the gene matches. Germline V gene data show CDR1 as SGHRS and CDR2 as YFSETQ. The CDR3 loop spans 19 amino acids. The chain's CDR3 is CASSSGLAGDNPGTDTQYF. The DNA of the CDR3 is TGCGCCAGCAGCTCCGGACTAGCGGGAGATAACCCCGGCACAGATACGCAGTATTTT.

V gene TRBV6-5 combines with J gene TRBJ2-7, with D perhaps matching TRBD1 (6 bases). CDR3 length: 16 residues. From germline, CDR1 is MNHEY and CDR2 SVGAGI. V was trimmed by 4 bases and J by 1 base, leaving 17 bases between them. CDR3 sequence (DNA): TGTGCCAGCAGTTTACTACAGGGCCCACCTTCCTACGAGCAGTACTTC. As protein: CASSLLQGPPSYEQYF.

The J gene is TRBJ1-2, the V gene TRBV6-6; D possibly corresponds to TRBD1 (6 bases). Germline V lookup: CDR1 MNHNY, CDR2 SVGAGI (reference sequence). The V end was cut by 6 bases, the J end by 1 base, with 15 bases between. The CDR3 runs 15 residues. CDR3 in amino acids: CASSIRDINNYGYTF. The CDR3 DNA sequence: TGTGCCAGCAGCATTAGGGACATAAATAACTATGGCTACACCTTC.

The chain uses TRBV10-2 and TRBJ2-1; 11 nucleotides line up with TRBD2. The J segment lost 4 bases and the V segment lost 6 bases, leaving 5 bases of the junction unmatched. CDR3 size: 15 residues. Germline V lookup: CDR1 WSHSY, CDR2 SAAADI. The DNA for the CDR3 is TGCGCCAGCAGGGCCGGGACTAGCGGATACAATGAGCAGTTCTTC. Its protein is CASRAGTSGYNEQFF.

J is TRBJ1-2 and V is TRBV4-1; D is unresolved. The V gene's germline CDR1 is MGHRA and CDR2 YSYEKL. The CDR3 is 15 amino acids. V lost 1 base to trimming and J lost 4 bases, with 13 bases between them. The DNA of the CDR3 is TGCGCCAGCAGCCAAGCGGCAGCTGTTGGCTATGGCTACACCTTC. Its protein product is CASSQAAAVGYGYTF.

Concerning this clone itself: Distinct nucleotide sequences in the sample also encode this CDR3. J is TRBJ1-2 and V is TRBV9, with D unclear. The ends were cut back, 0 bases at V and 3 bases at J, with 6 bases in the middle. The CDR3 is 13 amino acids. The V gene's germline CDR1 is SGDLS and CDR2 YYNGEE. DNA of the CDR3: TGTGCCAGCAGCGTAGGTGAGGACTATGGCTACACCTTC. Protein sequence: CASSVGEDYGYTF.

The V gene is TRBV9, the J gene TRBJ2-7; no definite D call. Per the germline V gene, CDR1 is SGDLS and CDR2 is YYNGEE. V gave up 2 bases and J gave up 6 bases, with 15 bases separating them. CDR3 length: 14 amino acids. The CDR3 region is CASSVGVVPREQYF. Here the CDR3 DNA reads TGTGCCAGCAGCGTTGGGGTAGTCCCCCGCGAGCAGTACTTC.

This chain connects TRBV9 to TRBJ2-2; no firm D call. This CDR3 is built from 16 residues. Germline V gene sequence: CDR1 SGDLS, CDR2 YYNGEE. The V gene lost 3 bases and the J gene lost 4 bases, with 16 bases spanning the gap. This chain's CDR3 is CASSEHANQITGELFF. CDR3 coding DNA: TGTGCCAGCAGCGAACACGCCAACCAAATCACCGGGGAGCTGTTTTTT.

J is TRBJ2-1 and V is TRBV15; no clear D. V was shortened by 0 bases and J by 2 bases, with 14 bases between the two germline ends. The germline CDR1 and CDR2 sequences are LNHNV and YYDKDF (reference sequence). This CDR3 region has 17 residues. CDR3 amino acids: CATSRESLDRPYNEQFF. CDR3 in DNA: TGTGCCACCAGCAGAGAGTCTTTAGATCGCCCCTACAATGAGCAGTTCTTC.

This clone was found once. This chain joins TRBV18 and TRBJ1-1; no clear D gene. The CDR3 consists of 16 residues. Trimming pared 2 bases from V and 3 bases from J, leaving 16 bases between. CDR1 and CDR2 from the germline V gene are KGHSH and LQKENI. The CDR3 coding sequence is TGTGCCAGCTCACCAAGGTTGAGGGAAAGGGACACTGAAGCTTTCTTT. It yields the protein CASSPRLRERDTEAFF. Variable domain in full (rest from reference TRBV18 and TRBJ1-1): NAGVMQNPRHLVRRRGQEARLRCSPMKGHSHVYWYRQLPEEGLKFMVYLQKENIIDESGMPKERFSAEFPKEGPSILRIQQVVRGDSAAYFCASSPRLRERDTEAFFGQGTRLTVV.

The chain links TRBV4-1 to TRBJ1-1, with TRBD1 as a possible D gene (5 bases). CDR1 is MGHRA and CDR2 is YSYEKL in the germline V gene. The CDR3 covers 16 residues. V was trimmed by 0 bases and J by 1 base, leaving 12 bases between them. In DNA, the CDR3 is TGCGCCAGCAGCCAAGATAATAGACAGCCGAACACTGAAGCTTTCTTT. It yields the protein CASSQDNRQPNTEAFF.

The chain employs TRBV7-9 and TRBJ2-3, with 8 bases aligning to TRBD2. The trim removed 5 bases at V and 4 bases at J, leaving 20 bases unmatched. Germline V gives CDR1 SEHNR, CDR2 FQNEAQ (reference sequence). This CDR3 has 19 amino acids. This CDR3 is CASSRAYTESGSSSDTQYF. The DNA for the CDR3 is TGTGCCAGCAGCCGAGCCTATACTGAAAGCGGGAGCTCTTCAGATACGCAGTATTTT.

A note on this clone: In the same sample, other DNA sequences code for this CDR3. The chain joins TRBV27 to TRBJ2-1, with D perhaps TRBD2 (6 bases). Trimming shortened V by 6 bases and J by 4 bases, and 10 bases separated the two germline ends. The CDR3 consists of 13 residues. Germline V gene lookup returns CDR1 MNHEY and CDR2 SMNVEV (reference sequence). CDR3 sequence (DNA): TGTGCCAGCAGCTATAGCGGATACAATGAGCAGTTCTTC. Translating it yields CASSYSGYNEQFF.

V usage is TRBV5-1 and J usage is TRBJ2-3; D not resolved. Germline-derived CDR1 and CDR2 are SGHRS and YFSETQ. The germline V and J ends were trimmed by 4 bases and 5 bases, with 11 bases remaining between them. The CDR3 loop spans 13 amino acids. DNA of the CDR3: TGCGCCAGCAGCCCGGGCCGCGGAGATACGCAGTATTTT. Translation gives CASSPGRGDTQYF. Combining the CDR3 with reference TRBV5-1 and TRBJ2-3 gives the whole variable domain KAGVTQTPRYLIKTRGQQVTLSCSPISGHRSVSWYQQTPGQGLQFLFEYFSETQRNKGNFPGRFSGRQFSNSRSEMNVSTLELGDSALYLCASSPGRGDTQYFGPGTRLTVL.

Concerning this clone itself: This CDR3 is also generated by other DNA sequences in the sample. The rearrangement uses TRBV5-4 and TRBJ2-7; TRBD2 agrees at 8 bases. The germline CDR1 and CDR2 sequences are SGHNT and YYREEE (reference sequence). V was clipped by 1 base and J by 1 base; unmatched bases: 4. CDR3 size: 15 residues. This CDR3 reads CASSLRREVSYEQYF. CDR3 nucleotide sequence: TGTGCCAGCAGCTTGCGGCGGGAGGTGTCCTACGAGCAGTACTTC. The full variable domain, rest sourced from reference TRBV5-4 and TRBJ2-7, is ETGVTQSPTHLIKTRGQQVTLRCSSQSGHNTVSWYQQALGQGPQFIFQYYREEENGRGNFPPRFSGLQFPNYSSELNVNALELDDSALYLCASSLRREVSYEQYFGPGTRLTVT.

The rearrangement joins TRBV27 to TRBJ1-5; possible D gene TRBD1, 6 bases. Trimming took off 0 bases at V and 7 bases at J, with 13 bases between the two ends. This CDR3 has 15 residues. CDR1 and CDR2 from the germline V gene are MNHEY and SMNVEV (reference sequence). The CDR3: CASSLSFGGGQPQHF. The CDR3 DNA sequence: TGTGCCAGCAGTTTATCGTTCGGGGGCGGGCAGCCCCAGCATTTT.

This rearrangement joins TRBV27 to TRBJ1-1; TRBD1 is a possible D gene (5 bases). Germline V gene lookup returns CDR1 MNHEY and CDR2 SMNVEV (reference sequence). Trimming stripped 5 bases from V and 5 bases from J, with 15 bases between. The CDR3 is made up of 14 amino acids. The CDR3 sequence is CASSPTYRGTEAFF. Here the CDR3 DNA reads TGTGCCAGCAGTCCGACCTATAGGGGAACTGAAGCTTTCTTT.

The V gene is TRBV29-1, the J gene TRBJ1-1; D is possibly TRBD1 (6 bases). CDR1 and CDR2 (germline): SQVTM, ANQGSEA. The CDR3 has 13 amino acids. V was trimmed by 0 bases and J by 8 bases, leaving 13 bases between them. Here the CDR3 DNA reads TGCAGCGTTGAAGAAATGGGCAGGGGAGAAGCTTTCTTT. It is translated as CSVEEMGRGEAFF.

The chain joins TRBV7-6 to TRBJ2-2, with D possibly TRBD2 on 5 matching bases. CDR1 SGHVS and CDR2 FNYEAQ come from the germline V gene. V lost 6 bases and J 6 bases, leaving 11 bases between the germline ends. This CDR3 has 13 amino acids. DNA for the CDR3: TGTGCCAGCAGGGACGTCGGGGCCGGGGAGCTGTTTTTT. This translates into CASRDVGAGELFF.

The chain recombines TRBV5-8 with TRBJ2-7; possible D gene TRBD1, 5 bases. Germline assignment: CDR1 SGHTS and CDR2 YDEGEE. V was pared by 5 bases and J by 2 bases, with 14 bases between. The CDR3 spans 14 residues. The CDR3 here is CASRTPGYPYEQYF. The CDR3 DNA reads TGTGCCAGCAGGACACCAGGGTATCCCTACGAGCAGTACTTC.

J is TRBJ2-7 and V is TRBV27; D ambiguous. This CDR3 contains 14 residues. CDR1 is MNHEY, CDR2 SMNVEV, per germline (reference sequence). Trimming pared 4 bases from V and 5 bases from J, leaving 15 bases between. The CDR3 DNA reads TGTGCCAGCAGTTCCCCCCTAGGTGGGGACGAGCAGTACTTC. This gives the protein CASSSPLGGDEQYF.

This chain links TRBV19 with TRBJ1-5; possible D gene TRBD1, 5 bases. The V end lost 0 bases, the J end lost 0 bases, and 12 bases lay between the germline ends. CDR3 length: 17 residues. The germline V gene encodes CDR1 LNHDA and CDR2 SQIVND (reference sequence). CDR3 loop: CASSIELPGLSNQPQHF. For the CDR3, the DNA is TGTGCCAGTAGTATAGAGCTACCGGGACTTAGCAATCAGCCCCAGCATTTT.

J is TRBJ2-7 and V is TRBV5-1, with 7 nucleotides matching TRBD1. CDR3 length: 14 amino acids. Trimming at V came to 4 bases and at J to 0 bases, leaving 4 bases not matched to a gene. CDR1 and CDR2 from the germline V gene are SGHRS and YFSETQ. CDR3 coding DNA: TGCGCCAGCAGCGTAGGGGACAGCTCCTACGAGCAGTACTTC. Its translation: CASSVGDSSYEQYF.

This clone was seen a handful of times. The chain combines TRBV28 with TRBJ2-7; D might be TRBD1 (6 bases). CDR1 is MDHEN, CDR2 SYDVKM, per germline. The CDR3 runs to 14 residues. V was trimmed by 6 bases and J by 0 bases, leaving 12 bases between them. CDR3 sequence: CASRGRGFSYEQYF. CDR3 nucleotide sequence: TGTGCCAGCAGAGGCAGGGGATTCTCCTACGAGCAGTACTTC.

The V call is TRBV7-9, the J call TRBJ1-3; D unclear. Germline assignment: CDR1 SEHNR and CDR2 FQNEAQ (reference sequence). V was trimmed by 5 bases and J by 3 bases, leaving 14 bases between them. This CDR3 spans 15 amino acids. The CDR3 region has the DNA TGTGCCAGCAGCGATTCCGATTCTGGTGGAAACACCATATATTTT. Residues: CASSDSDSGGNTIYF.

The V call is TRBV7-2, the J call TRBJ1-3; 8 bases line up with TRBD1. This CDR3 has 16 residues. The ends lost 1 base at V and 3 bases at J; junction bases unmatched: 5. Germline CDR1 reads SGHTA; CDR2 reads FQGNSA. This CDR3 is CASSLGGQGFGNTIYF. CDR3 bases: TGTGCCAGCAGCTTAGGAGGACAGGGTTTTGGAAACACCATATATTTT.